This T cell receptor beta chain was sequenced for a study of STAT5B mutations in CD4+ large granular lymphocyte leukemia. As for the study in general: Among healthy donors, a particular HLA allele went with more CDR3 'QG' motifs. Points from the study as a whole: Compared with healthy controls (2/35), patient top clones favored TRBV06 (8/27).

Concerning this clone: Antigen specificity is unknown.

Healthy controls were blood donor buffy coats. The repertoire was sequenced with immunoSEQ multiplex PCR; TCRdb's copy has only in-frame clones and lacks some. The repertoire holds 15,000 to 20,000 clones, with roughly 80% as singletons. This CDR3 is built from 15 residues. Looked up from germline, CDR1 is SQVTM and CDR2 is ANQGSEA. After removal of 2 bases from V and 4 bases from J, the junction contained 5 bases not matched to a gene. This receptor was obtained from a human donor in good health. Sequenced input: CD4+ T cells from blood buffy coats. This rearrangement joins TRBV29-1 to TRBJ2-7, with 13 positions matching TRBD2. CDR3 DNA: TGCAGCGTTGAATGGACTAGCGGGAGAGGGTACGAGCAGTACTTC. Amino acids: CSVEWTSGRGYEQYF.